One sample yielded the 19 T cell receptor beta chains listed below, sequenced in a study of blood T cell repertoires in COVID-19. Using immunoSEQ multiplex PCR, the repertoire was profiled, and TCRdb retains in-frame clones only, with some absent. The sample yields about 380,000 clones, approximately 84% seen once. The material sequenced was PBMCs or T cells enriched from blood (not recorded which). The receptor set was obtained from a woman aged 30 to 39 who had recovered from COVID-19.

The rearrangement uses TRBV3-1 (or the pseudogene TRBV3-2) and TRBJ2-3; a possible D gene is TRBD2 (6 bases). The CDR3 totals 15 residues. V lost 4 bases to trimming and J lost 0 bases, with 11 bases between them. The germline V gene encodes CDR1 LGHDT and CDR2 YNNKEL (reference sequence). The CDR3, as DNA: TGTGCCAGCAGCCCCAGCGGGCTAAGCACAGATACGCAGTATTTT. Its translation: CASSPSGLSTDTQYF.

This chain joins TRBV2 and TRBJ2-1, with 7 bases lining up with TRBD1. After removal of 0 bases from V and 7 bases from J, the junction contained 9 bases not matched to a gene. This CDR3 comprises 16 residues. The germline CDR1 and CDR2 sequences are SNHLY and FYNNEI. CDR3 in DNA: TGTGCCAGCAGTGAAGCAGCGGACAGGTATTTTAATGAGCAGTTCTTC. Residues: CASSEAADRYFNEQFF. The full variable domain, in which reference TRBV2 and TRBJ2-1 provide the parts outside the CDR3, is EPEVTQTPSHQVTQMGQEVILRCVPISNHLYFYWYRQILGQKVEFLVSFYNNEISEKSEIFDDQFSVERPDGSNFTLKIRSTKLEDSAMYFCASSEAADRYFNEQFFGPGTRLTVL.

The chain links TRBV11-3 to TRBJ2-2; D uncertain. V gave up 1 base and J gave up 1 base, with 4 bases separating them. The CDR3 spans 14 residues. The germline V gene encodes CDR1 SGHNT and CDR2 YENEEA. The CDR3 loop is CASSLGQNTGELFF. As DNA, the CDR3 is TGTGCCAGCAGCTTAGGGCAGAACACCGGGGAGCTGTTTTTT. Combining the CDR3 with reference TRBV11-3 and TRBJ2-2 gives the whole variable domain EAGVVQSPRYKIIEKKQPVAFWCNPISGHNTLYWYLQNLGQGPELLIRYENEEAVDDSQLPKDRFSAERLKGVDSTLKIQPAELGDSAVYLCASSLGQNTGELFFGEGSRLTVL.

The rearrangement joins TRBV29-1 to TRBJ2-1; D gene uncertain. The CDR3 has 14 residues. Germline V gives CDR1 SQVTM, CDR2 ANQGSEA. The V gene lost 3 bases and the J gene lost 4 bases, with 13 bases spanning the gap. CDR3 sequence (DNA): TGCAGCGTTGAGAGAACGGGTCTGTACAATGAGCAGTTCTTC. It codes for CSVERTGLYNEQFF.

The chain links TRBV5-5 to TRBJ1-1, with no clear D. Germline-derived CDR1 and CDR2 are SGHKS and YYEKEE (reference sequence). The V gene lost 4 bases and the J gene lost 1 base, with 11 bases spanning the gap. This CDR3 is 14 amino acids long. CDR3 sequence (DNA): TGTGCCAGCAGCCTCAAACAAGAGAACACTGAAGCTTTCTTT. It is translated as CASSLKQENTEAFF.

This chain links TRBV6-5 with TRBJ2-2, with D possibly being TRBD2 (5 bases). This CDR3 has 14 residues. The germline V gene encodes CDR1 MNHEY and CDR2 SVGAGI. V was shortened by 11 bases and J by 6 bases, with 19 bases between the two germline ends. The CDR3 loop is CAAVRGPLPGELFF. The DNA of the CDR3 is TGTGCCGCCGTGAGAGGGCCCCTGCCCGGGGAGCTGTTTTTT.

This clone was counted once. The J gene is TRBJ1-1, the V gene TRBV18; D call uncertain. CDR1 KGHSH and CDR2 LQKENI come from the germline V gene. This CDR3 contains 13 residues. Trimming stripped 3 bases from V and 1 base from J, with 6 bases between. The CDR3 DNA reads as TGTGCCAGCTCACCGGCCCAGAACACTGAAGCTTTCTTT. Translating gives CASSPAQNTEAFF.

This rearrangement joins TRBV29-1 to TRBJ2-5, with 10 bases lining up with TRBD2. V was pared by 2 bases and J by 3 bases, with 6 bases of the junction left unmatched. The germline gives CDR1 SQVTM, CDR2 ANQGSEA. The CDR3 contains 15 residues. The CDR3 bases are TGCAGCGTTGAAACCTTGGGACTAGCGAAAGAGACCCAGTACTTC. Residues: CSVETLGLAKETQYF.

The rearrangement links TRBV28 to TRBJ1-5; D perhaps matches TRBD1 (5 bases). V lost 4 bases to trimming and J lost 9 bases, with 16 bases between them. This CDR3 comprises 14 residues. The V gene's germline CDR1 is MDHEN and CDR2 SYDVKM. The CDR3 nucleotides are TGTGCCAGCAGTTCCGTCCCTATAAGGGGGCCCCAGCATTTT. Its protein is CASSSVPIRGPQHF.

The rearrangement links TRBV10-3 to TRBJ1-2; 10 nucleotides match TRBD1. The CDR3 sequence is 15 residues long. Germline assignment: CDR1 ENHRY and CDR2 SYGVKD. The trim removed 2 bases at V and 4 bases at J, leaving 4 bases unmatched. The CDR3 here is CAISEGQGGVYGYTF. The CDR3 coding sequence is TGTGCCATCAGTGAGGGACAGGGGGGGGTCTATGGCTACACCTTC.

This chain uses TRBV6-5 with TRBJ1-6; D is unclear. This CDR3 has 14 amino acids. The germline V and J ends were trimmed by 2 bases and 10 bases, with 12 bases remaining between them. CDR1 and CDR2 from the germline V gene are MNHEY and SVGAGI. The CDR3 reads CASSYITNGSPLHF. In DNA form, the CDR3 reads TGTGCCAGCAGTTACATTACGAACGGGTCACCCCTCCACTTT.

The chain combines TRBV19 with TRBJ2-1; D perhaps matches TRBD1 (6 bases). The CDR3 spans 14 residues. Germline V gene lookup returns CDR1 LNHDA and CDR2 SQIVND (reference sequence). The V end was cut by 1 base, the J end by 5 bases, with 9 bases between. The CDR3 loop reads CASSIVWTDNEQFF. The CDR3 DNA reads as TGTGCCAGTAGTATAGTTTGGACAGACAATGAGCAGTTCTTC.

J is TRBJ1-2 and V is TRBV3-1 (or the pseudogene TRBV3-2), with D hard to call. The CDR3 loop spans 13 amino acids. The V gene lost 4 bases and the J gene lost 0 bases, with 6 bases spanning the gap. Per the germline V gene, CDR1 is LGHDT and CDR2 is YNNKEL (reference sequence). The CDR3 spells CASSPLANYGYTF. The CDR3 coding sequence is TGTGCCAGCAGCCCGCTAGCTAACTATGGCTACACCTTC.

CDR3: CASRVTGGSSQPQHF. The CDR3 DNA reads as TGTGCCAGCAGGGTTACAGGGGGCTCGTCTCAGCCCCAGCATTTT. The chain combines TRBV2 with TRBJ1-5; TRBD1 agrees at 9 bases. V lost 6 bases, J lost 6 bases, and 9 bases stayed unmatched. The CDR3 sequence is 15 residues long. Germline V gives CDR1 SNHLY, CDR2 FYNNEI.

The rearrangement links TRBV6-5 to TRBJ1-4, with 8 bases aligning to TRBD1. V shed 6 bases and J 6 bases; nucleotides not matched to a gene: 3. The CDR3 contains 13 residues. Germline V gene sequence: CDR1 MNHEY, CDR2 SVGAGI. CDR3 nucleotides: TGTGCCAGCAGCCTGACAGGGGATGAAAAACTGTTTTTT. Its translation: CASSLTGDEKLFF.

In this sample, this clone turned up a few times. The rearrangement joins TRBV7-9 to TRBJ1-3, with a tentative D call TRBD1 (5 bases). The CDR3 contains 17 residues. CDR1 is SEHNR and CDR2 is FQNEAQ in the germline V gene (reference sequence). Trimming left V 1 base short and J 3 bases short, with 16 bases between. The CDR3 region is CASSLVHPGYGGNTIYF. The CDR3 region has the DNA TGTGCCAGCAGCTTAGTTCATCCAGGGTATGGTGGAAACACCATATATTTT.

The CDR3 reads CASSFRVGKTDTQYF. DNA of the CDR3: TGTGCCAGCAGTTTTCGGGTTGGTAAAACAGATACGCAGTATTTT. The V call is TRBV28, the J call TRBJ2-3; D uncertain. CDR1 is MDHEN and CDR2 is SYDVKM in the germline V gene. The CDR3 runs to 15 residues. V lost 3 bases to trimming and J lost 3 bases, with 13 bases between them.

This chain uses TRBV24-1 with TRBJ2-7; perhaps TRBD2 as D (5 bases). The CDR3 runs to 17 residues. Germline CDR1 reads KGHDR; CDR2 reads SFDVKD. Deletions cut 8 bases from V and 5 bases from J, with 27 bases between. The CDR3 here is CATKHQVVRGRRDEQYF. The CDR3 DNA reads TGTGCCACCAAACACCAGGTTGTTAGAGGGCGAAGAGACGAGCAGTACTTC.

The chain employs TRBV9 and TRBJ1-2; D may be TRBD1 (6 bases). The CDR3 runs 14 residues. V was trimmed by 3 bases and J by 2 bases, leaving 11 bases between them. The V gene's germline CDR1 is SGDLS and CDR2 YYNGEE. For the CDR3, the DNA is TGTGCCAGCAGCGGGTCCGGGACAAACTATGGCTACACCTTC. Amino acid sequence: CASSGSGTNYGYTF.